These 20 T cell receptor beta chains share one sample of origin, sequenced in a study of cytomegalovirus exposure and HLA in healthy donors. Clones were sequenced by immunoSEQ multiplex PCR, and TCRdb holds only the in-frame ones, with some missing. The sample has about 330,000 clones, about nine tenths seen once. The sequenced sample consisted of PBMCs. The receptors stem from a woman younger than 35 in good health and CMV-seronegative.

CDR3 sequence reads: CASSVEADGTQYF. The DNA for the CDR3 is TGTGCCAGCAGCGTAGAGGCGGATGGGACCCAGTACTTC. The V call is TRBV9, the J call TRBJ2-5; D unresolved. V was shortened by 0 bases and J by 7 bases, with 10 bases between the two germline ends. Germline lookup yields CDR1 SGDLS and CDR2 YYNGEE. This CDR3 is built from 13 residues.

J is TRBJ2-1 and V is TRBV9; possibly TRBD2 for D (6 bases). Germline loops: CDR1 SGDLS, CDR2 YYNGEE. CDR3 size: 14 residues. Trimming took off 0 bases at V and 5 bases at J, with 9 bases between the two ends. The CDR3 loop is CASSVEGGNNEQFF. The CDR3 DNA reads TGTGCCAGCAGCGTAGAGGGCGGGAACAATGAGCAGTTCTTC.

V is TRBV6-1 and J is TRBJ1-1, with no clear D. The V and J ends lost 4 bases and 4 bases respectively, with 10 bases between them. The CDR3 covers 13 residues. Germline V gene data show CDR1 as MNHNS and CDR2 as SASEGT. The CDR3 region is CASSGTLSTEAFF. The CDR3 bases are TGTGCCAGCAGTGGCACCCTGAGCACTGAAGCTTTCTTT.

J is TRBJ2-1 and V is TRBV5-6; TRBD1 matches 9 bases. J was trimmed by 7 bases and V by 4 bases; bases with no gene match: 6. The length of the CDR3 is 14 residues. The germline V gene has CDR1 SGHDT and CDR2 YYEEEE. CDR3 coding DNA: TGTGCCAGCAGCAGGACAGGGGAAGCGAATGAGCAGTTCTTC. Protein product: CASSRTGEANEQFF.

Details on this clone: A much larger clone lies a single base off, so this may be a read error. This sample also contains other DNA sequences that code for the same CDR3. The chain couples TRBV9 to TRBJ2-3; D gene uncertain. V lost 4 bases and J 0 bases, leaving 6 bases between the germline ends. This CDR3 is built from 13 residues. Germline V lookup: CDR1 SGDLS, CDR2 YYNGEE. The CDR3 here is CASSPLSTDTQYF. The CDR3 nucleotides are TGTGCCAGCAGCCCCCTGAGCACAGATACGCAGTATTTT.

For the CDR3, the DNA is TGTGCCAGCAGCCCGACTAGCGCTAGCACAGATACGCAGTATTTT. Its translation is CASSPTSASTDTQYF. The chain links TRBV6-5 to TRBJ2-3, with 8 bases that match TRBD2. Trimming removed 6 bases from V and 0 bases from J; junction bases left unmatched: 5. The CDR3 sequence is 15 residues long. Germline V gene sequence: CDR1 MNHEY, CDR2 SVGAGI.

The V call is TRBV5-4, the J call TRBJ2-7, with D tentatively TRBD2 (6 bases). This CDR3 has 12 residues. Trimming cost V 4 bases and J 9 bases, with 14 bases left between them. Germline CDR1 is SGHNT and CDR2 is YYREEE (reference sequence). This CDR3 is CASSARDSGQYF. The CDR3 DNA follows: TGTGCCAGCAGCGCCCGGGACTCAGGGCAGTACTTC.

The genes are TRBV18 and TRBJ2-1; possibly TRBD2 for D (6 bases). Trimming took off 6 bases at V and 6 bases at J, with 18 bases between the two ends. CDR3 size: 15 residues. CDR1 and CDR2 from the germline V gene are KGHSH and LQKENI. The CDR3 reads CASSGTSTPGNEQFF. The CDR3 region has the DNA TGTGCCAGCTCGGGTACTAGCACCCCTGGCAATGAGCAGTTCTTC. Based on the CDR3 plus reference TRBV18 and TRBJ2-1, the full variable domain is NAGVMQNPRHLVRRRGQEARLRCSPMKGHSHVYWYRQLPEEGLKFMVYLQKENIIDESGMPKERFSAEFPKEGPSILRIQQVVRGDSAAYFCASSGTSTPGNEQFFGPGTRLTVL.

J is TRBJ2-3 and V is TRBV27; 8 bases map to TRBD2. Germline V gene lookup returns CDR1 MNHEY and CDR2 SMNVEV (reference sequence). Trimming at V came to 5 bases and at J to 1 base, leaving 14 bases not matched to a gene. This CDR3 has 18 amino acids. CDR3 loop: CASSLYPTSGGRTDTQYF. As DNA, the CDR3 is TGTGCCAGCAGTCTCTACCCCACTAGCGGAGGGCGCACAGATACGCAGTATTTT.

The rearrangement links TRBV6-1 to TRBJ1-5; tentative D call: TRBD1 (6 bases). The germline V gene encodes CDR1 MNHNS and CDR2 SASEGT. The CDR3 covers 16 residues. V dropped 1 base and J dropped 0 bases, with 10 bases sitting between them. CDR3 sequence reads: CASSEVGGSSNQPQHF. The CDR3 nucleotides are TGTGCCAGCAGTGAAGTAGGGGGAAGTAGCAATCAGCCCCAGCATTTT.

This chain uses TRBV6-4 with TRBJ2-1, with 12 bases matching TRBD2. The junction had 3 bases not matched to a gene; V was cut back by 5 bases and J by 4 bases. Germline CDR1 and CDR2: MRHNA and SNTAGT. The CDR3 length is 15 residues. This chain's CDR3 is CASSPGTSGYNEQFF. CDR3 bases: TGTGCCAGCAGTCCCGGGACTAGCGGGTACAATGAGCAGTTCTTC.

This clone came up a few times. V gene TRBV6-5 combines with J gene TRBJ2-7; 9 bases are shared with TRBD1. The germline gives CDR1 MNHEY, CDR2 SVGAGI. This CDR3 region has 15 residues. The V segment lost 7 bases and the J segment 6 bases; nucleotides outside the gene matches: 13. The CDR3 region has the DNA TGTGCCAGCACCACCCGGGGACAGGGTTTTGGCGAGCAGTACTTC. Translated, it gives CASTTRGQGFGEQYF.

The chain has TRBV12-5 and TRBJ1-4; weak D call: TRBD1 (5 bases). The germline V and J ends were trimmed by 3 bases and 3 bases, with 8 bases remaining between them. Germline CDR1 LGHNT, CDR2 FRNRAP. The CDR3 is 14 amino acids. The DNA of the CDR3 is TGTGCTAGTGGTTTTTTAGGGGCTAATGAAAAACTGTTTTTT. This gives the protein CASGFLGANEKLFF.

Here the CDR3 reads CASSQDGGLAGTSYEQYF. DNA for the CDR3: TGCGCCAGCAGCCAAGATGGGGGACTAGCGGGCACCTCCTACGAGCAGTACTTC. This rearrangement joins TRBV4-1 to TRBJ2-7; 12 nucleotides match TRBD2. Germline values: CDR1 MGHRA, CDR2 YSYEKL. V trimming: 0 bases; J trimming: 0 bases; junction bases outside the gene matches: 6. This CDR3 is built from 18 residues.

The rearrangement uses TRBV5-7 and TRBJ1-5; D is possibly TRBD1 (6 bases). TRBV5-7 counts as an open reading frame of uncertain function. With 3 bases removed from V and 11 bases from J, the gap between germline ends came to 15 bases. The CDR3 spans 13 residues. CDR3 loop: CASSSDGTMAQHF. CDR3 DNA: TGTGCCAGCAGCTCCGATGGGACAATGGCCCAGCATTTT.

With regard to this clone: The same CDR3 also results from other DNA sequences found in this sample. The rearrangement uses TRBV11-3 and TRBJ2-7, with 8 bases fitting TRBD1. Germline trimming cut 5 bases from V and 7 bases from J; bases unmatched to any gene: 4. CDR1 is SGHNT, CDR2 YENEEA, per germline. The CDR3 has 12 amino acids. CDR3 protein: CASSLDRGEQYF. DNA of the CDR3: TGTGCCAGCAGCCTCGACAGGGGAGAGCAGTACTTC.

The chain recombines TRBV6-5 with TRBJ1-1; 11 bases map to TRBD1. The CDR3 totals 15 residues. CDR1 and CDR2 (germline): MNHEY, SVGAGI. With 10 bases clipped from V and 1 base from J, the junction kept 8 bases outside the gene matches. The CDR3 region is CATKGQGGTNTEAFF. As DNA, the CDR3 is TGTGCCACCAAGGGACAGGGGGGAACGAACACTGAAGCTTTCTTT.

Ten or more counts support this clone. The rearrangement joins TRBV7-2 to TRBJ2-7; 12 nucleotides match TRBD2. The germline V gene has CDR1 SGHTA and CDR2 FQGNSA. V gave up 5 bases and J gave up 1 base; unmatched junction bases: 12. This CDR3 is 18 amino acids long. The CDR3 nucleotides are TGTGCCAGCAGCCATCGCGGGACTAGCGGGTTCCAATCCTACGAGCAGTACTTC. Encoded protein: CASSHRGTSGFQSYEQYF.

J is TRBJ1-5 and V is TRBV19; D gene ambiguous. The V end was cut by 4 bases, the J end by 5 bases, with 9 bases between. CDR1 is LNHDA and CDR2 is SQIVND in the germline V gene (reference sequence). This CDR3 is 13 amino acids long. The CDR3 DNA follows: TGTGCCAGTAGTACCCAAGGAGATCAGCCCCAGCATTTT. It specifies CASSTQGDQPQHF.

V and J are TRBV27 and TRBJ2-1, with TRBD2 identical over 7 bases. The CDR3 runs to 17 residues. Trimming took 7 bases from V and 0 from J; bases not matched to a gene: 12. Germline values: CDR1 MNHEY, CDR2 SMNVEV (reference sequence). The CDR3 reads CASTSASGAVSYNEQFF. The CDR3 bases are TGTGCCAGCACCTCCGCGAGCGGGGCCGTCTCCTACAATGAGCAGTTCTTC.